Presented here are 21 T cell receptor beta chains from one specimen sequenced in a study of CD8+ T cells in alopecia areata. This sample's treatment: oral pan-JAK inhibitor, 5-10 mg twice daily. Following extraction, RNA underwent reverse transcription to cDNA, which served as the sequencing template. Profiling relied on immunoSEQ multiplex PCR, and the TCRdb table lists in-frame clones only, not all of them. The top ten hold 16% of the sample, which has about 170,000 clones, 58% seen once. The sequences come from CD4+ T cells sorted from blood, collected around week 55, from a patient treated with tofacitinib. The source is a human donor with alopecia areata.

The table lists this clone with a few counts. The genes are TRBV15 and TRBJ2-5, with 7 bases aligning to TRBD2. Unmatched junction bases numbered 3, after V lost 0 bases and J lost 5 bases. Germline V gene data show CDR1 as LNHNV and CDR2 as YYDKDF (reference sequence). The CDR3 extends over 14 amino acids. CDR3 sequence reads: CATSREISGETQYF. Written as DNA, the CDR3 is TGTGCCACCAGCAGAGAGATTAGCGGGGAGACCCAGTACTTC.

This clone was counted a single time. The chain couples TRBV9 to TRBJ2-3; D unclear. Looked up from germline, CDR1 is SGDLS and CDR2 is YYNGEE. The CDR3 sequence is 12 residues long. Trimming removed 4 bases at V and 2 bases at J, with 5 bases between. Here the CDR3 reads CASSKATDTQYF. CDR3 in DNA: TGTGCCAGCAGCAAGGCCACAGATACGCAGTATTTT.

This chain links TRBV5-1 with TRBJ2-5; possible D gene TRBD2, 6 bases. This CDR3 has 14 amino acids. Looked up from germline, CDR1 is SGHRS and CDR2 is YFSETQ. V gave up 4 bases and J gave up 1 base, with 11 bases separating them. CDR3 bases: TGCGCCAGCAGCCCCGGGACTTTCCAAGAGACCCAGTACTTC. Amino acids: CASSPGTFQETQYF. Together with reference TRBV5-1 and TRBJ2-5, the CDR3 gives the full variable domain: KAGVTQTPRYLIKTRGQQVTLSCSPISGHRSVSWYQQTPGQGLQFLFEYFSETQRNKGNFPGRFSGRQFSNSRSEMNVSTLELGDSALYLCASSPGTFQETQYFGPGTRLLVL.

This rearrangement joins TRBV25-1 to TRBJ2-7, with D unresolved. CDR1 and CDR2 from the germline V gene are MGHDK and SYGVNS. The germline V and J ends were trimmed by 5 bases and 1 base, with 3 bases remaining between them. The CDR3 contains 11 residues. The DNA of the CDR3 is TGTGCCAGCAGTCTATCCTACGAGCAGTACTTC. Translation gives CASSLSYEQYF.

This rearrangement joins TRBV2 to TRBJ2-5, with 10 bases that match TRBD2. Germline V lookup: CDR1 SNHLY, CDR2 FYNNEI. The CDR3 consists of 14 residues. V lost 6 bases and J lost 4; bases outside the gene matches: 5. The CDR3 sequence: CASSLLAGSETQYF. CDR3 nucleotides: TGTGCCAGCAGCCTACTAGCGGGGTCAGAGACCCAGTACTTC.

This clone was found many times. This chain links TRBV6-5 with TRBJ2-3; D tentatively reads TRBD1 or TRBD2 (7 bases each). In germline, CDR1 is MNHEY, CDR2 SVGAGI. The length of the CDR3 is 15 residues. The V and J ends lost 6 bases and 4 bases respectively, with 17 bases between them. CDR3 sequence (DNA): TGTGCCAGCAGCTCAGGGAGGGGGCTCGCAGATACGCAGTATTTT. It codes for CASSSGRGLADTQYF.

V and J are TRBV29-1 and TRBJ1-1; TRBD1 might be the D (6 bases). Trimming removed 4 bases at V and 6 bases at J, with 15 bases between. The germline V gene encodes CDR1 SQVTM and CDR2 ANQGSEA. CDR3 length: 13 amino acids. In nucleotides, the CDR3 is TGCAGCGTTGTAGCAGGGGTAGGGTCTGAAGCTTTCTTT. Translating gives CSVVAGVGSEAFF.

The chain uses TRBV2 and TRBJ1-6; 10 bases match TRBD1. Germline loops: CDR1 SNHLY, CDR2 FYNNEI. Unmatched junction bases numbered 10, after V lost 7 bases and J lost 7 bases. CDR3 length: 16 amino acids. CDR3 region: CASTRRDRGTNSPLHF. CDR3 nucleotide sequence: TGTGCCAGCACTCGAAGGGACAGGGGAACGAATTCACCCCTCCACTTT.

The rearrangement uses TRBV23-1 and TRBJ2-1, with 12 positions matching TRBD2. TRBV23-1 is an ORF for which the function is uncertain. This CDR3 is 15 amino acids long. V lost 3 bases to trimming and J lost 8 bases; unmatched junction nucleotides: 5. The DNA of the CDR3 is TGCGCCAGCAGTCAGTTGACTAGCGGGGGTTATGAGCAGTTCTTC. Amino acids: CASSQLTSGGYEQFF.

J is TRBJ1-3 and V is TRBV29-1; the D gene is possibly TRBD1 (5 bases). Trimming removed 3 bases from V and 2 bases from J, with 11 bases in between. CDR3 length: 14 amino acids. Germline CDR1 reads SQVTM; CDR2 reads ANQGSEA. CDR3 amino acids: CSVDGGRAGNTIYF. In nucleotides, the CDR3 is TGCAGCGTTGACGGGGGAAGGGCTGGAAACACCATATATTTT.

The chain employs TRBV30 and TRBJ1-1; possibly TRBD1 for D (6 bases). The V end was cut by 0 bases, the J end by 2 bases, with 16 bases between. This CDR3 comprises 16 residues. Germline V gene data show CDR1 as GTSNPN and CDR2 as SVGIG (reference sequence). CDR3: CAWSVGGAVLNTEAFF. The CDR3 bases are TGTGCCTGGAGTGTAGGGGGGGCTGTTCTAAACACTGAAGCTTTCTTT. Full variable domain (outside the CDR3, taken from reference TRBV30 and TRBJ1-1): SQTIHQWPATLVQPVGSPLSLECTVEGTSNPNLYWYRQAAGRGLQLLFYSVGIGQISSEVPQNLSASRPQDRQFILSSKKLLLSDSGFYLCAWSVGGAVLNTEAFFGQGTRLTVV.

This chain links TRBV4-1 with TRBJ2-5; 9 bases align to TRBD1. CDR3 length equals 16 residues. J was trimmed by 2 bases and V by 1 base; bases with no gene match: 5. Germline assignment: CDR1 MGHRA and CDR2 YSYEKL. Written as DNA, the CDR3 is TGCGCCAGCAGCCAAGCCGGGACAGGGTGGCAAGAGACCCAGTACTTC. Encoded protein: CASSQAGTGWQETQYF.

This rearrangement joins TRBV5-1 to TRBJ1-2, with 9 bases lining up with TRBD1. The CDR3 extends over 13 amino acids. Trimming took 4 bases from V and 8 from J; bases not matched to a gene: 6. The germline V gene has CDR1 SGHRS and CDR2 YFSETQ. The CDR3 spells CASSMDRGDGYTF. CDR3 coding DNA: TGCGCCAGCAGCATGGACAGGGGAGACGGCTACACCTTC.

This clone was counted a single time. The chain combines TRBV5-6 with TRBJ1-5; D is unclear. This CDR3 comprises 12 residues. Between the trimmed V and J ends, which lost 3 bases and 3 bases, there was a span of 4 bases. Per the germline V gene, CDR1 is SGHDT and CDR2 is YYEEEE. CDR3 sequence: CASSSNNQPQHF. The CDR3 bases are TGTGCCAGCAGCTCAAACAATCAGCCCCAGCATTTT.

This rearrangement joins TRBV9 to TRBJ1-1; D remains unclear. Per germline, CDR1 SGDLS and CDR2 YYNGEE. The CDR3 spans 13 residues. V was clipped by 3 bases and J by 7 bases, with 13 bases between them. This CDR3 is CASSGREGFEAFF. In DNA form, the CDR3 reads TGTGCCAGCAGCGGACGTGAGGGATTTGAAGCTTTCTTT.

This clone was seen a handful of times. The chain joins TRBV11-2 to TRBJ1-4; D remains unclear. Germline CDR1 reads SGHAT; CDR2 reads FQNNGV. The CDR3 contains 13 residues. Trimming pared 6 bases from V and 8 bases from J, leaving 13 bases between. The CDR3 sequence: CASRSSREEKLFF. The DNA of the CDR3 is TGTGCCAGCAGGAGTTCGAGAGAAGAAAAACTGTTTTTT. The complete variable domain, with remaining parts taken from reference TRBV11-2 and TRBJ1-4, reads EAGVAQSPRYKIIEKRQSVAFWCNPISGHATLYWYQQILGQGPKLLIQFQNNGVVDDSQLPKDRFSAERLKGVDSTLKIQPAKLEDSAVYLCASRSSREEKLFFGSGTQLSVL.

The gene calls are TRBV30 and TRBJ2-1, with TRBD1 identical over 8 bases. Losses at the gene ends were 2 bases for V and 6 bases for J; bases not matched to a gene: 9. The CDR3 has 15 residues. Germline lookup yields CDR1 GTSNPN and CDR2 SVGIG (reference sequence). CDR3 nucleotides: TGTGCCTGGAGTTATAGGGACAGGCGGTCCAATGAGCAGTTCTTC. Encoded protein: CAWSYRDRRSNEQFF.

This clone turned up a few times. The chain uses TRBV30 and TRBJ2-3; unclear D gene. The CDR3 spans 15 residues. Germline CDR1 reads GTSNPN; CDR2 reads SVGIG (reference sequence). The germline V and J ends were trimmed by 2 bases and 2 bases, with 14 bases remaining between them. CDR3 sequence reads: CAWSPNAIHTDTQYF. CDR3 DNA: TGTGCCTGGAGTCCTAACGCGATACACACAGATACGCAGTATTTT.

In its sample, this clone was seen many times. This rearrangement joins TRBV6-6 to TRBJ2-5, with D possibly being TRBD2 (6 bases). CDR3 length equals 16 residues. The germline V gene has CDR1 MNHNY and CDR2 SVGAGI (reference sequence). Trimming took off 2 bases at V and 2 bases at J, with 15 bases between the two ends. The CDR3 nucleotides are TGTGCCAGCAGTTACGGCGGTCGGGGAGGACAAGAGACCCAGTACTTC. Protein product: CASSYGGRGGQETQYF.

The rearrangement uses TRBV10-3 and TRBJ2-7; perhaps TRBD2 as D (6 bases). Germline V CDR1 and CDR2: ENHRY, SYGVKD. The CDR3 loop spans 12 amino acids. V was clipped by 10 bases and J by 0 bases, with 10 bases between them. The CDR3 DNA sequence: TGTGCCAGCGGGGAACGCTCCTACGAGCAGTACTTC. This gives the protein CASGERSYEQYF.

The chain employs TRBV21-1 and TRBJ2-7; TRBD1 is the table's D call and was not checked against the DNA. TRBV21-1 is a pseudogene locus. The CDR3 is 15 amino acids. CDR3: CASSKRDRDPYEQYF. In nucleotides, the CDR3 is TGTGCCAGCAGCAAACGCGACAGGGATCCCTACGAGCAGTACTTC.